Each of the 21 T cell receptor beta chains below was sequenced from the same sample in a study of early T cells in non-severe SARS-CoV-2 infection. One entry per CDR3 protein, called by TCRdb with MiXCR from the 5' RACE reads. The data show tens of thousands of distinct CDR3 sequences, around 4.8% seen once. Material: whole blood. The receptors shown here come from an adult who was a healthcare worker with PCR-confirmed SARS-CoV-2 infection or an uninfected control (not recorded which).

This clonotype was counted at least ten times. This chain uses TRBV25-1 with TRBJ2-5, with D possibly TRBD2 on 6 matching bases. The CDR3 has 15 amino acids. Deletions cut 1 base from V and 5 bases from J, with 14 bases between. CDR1 and CDR2 from the germline V gene are MGHDK and SYGVNS. The CDR3 DNA reads as TGTGCCAGCAGTGAATTGGGGGGATTTACGGAGACCCAGTACTTC. Translating gives CASSELGGFTETQYF.

This clonotype was detected a few times. The chain joins TRBV9 to TRBJ2-7; TRBD2 might be the D (6 bases). Trimming shortened V by 3 bases and J by 5 bases, and 15 bases separated the two germline ends. The CDR3 contains 14 residues. Germline V gene sequence: CDR1 SGDLS, CDR2 YYNGEE. The DNA for the CDR3 is TGTGCCAGCAGCGCCGACGGGACTCTTAACGAGCAGTACTTC. The encoded protein is CASSADGTLNEQYF.

This clonotype appeared many times. The chain couples TRBV5-6 to TRBJ2-4; D is undetermined. Trimming stripped 10 bases from V and 0 bases from J, with 14 bases between. CDR3 size: 14 residues. Per the germline V gene, CDR1 is SGHDT and CDR2 is YYEEEE. Written as DNA, the CDR3 is TGTGCCGCATCTGCAAACTTAGCCAAAAACATTCAGTACTTC. Protein sequence: CAASANLAKNIQYF.

In this sample, this clonotype turned up a few times. This chain links TRBV4-1 with TRBJ2-2; weak D call: TRBD1 (5 bases). The CDR3 spans 18 residues. Germline V gene data show CDR1 as MGHRA and CDR2 as YSYEKL. The V end lost 0 bases, the J end lost 5 bases, and 19 bases lay between the germline ends. CDR3 DNA sequence: TGCGCCAGCAGCCAAGAAGTTAGTCCCAGGGTTGAAACCGGGGAGCTGTTTTTT. Protein: CASSQEVSPRVETGELFF.

This clonotype was observed many times. The CDR3 nucleotides are TGCAGTGCTCCCGAACCACTAGCGGGTTCTAATGAGCAGTTCTTC. This gives the protein CSAPEPLAGSNEQFF. The chain couples TRBV20-1 to TRBJ2-1; TRBD2 matches 9 bases. The trim removed 5 bases at V and 7 bases at J, leaving 12 bases unmatched. The CDR3 sequence is 15 residues long. Germline lookup yields CDR1 DFQATT and CDR2 SNEGSKA (reference sequence).

This sequence joins TRBV11-2 and TRBJ2-7; 7 bases match TRBD1. Germline V gene lookup returns CDR1 SGHAT and CDR2 FQNNGV. The CDR3 is 16 amino acids. The ends lost 4 bases at V and 3 bases at J; junction bases unmatched: 12. The CDR3 region has the DNA TGTGCCAGCAGCTCTACCCGACAGGGTTTAGGCTACGAGCAGTACTTC. This translates into CASSSTRQGLGYEQYF.

This clonotype appeared many times. The chain combines TRBV5-1 with TRBJ2-1; 10 nucleotides align to TRBD2. The CDR3 sequence is 15 residues long. The germline V gene has CDR1 SGHRS and CDR2 YFSETQ. Trimming cost V 4 bases and J 1 base; bases outside gene matches: 2. CDR3 coding DNA: TGCGCCAGCAGCACGACTAGCGGGTCCTACAATGAGCAGTTCTTC. This sequence encodes CASSTTSGSYNEQFF.

In this sample, this clonotype turned up a few times. The chain is built from TRBV5-1 and TRBJ2-7; D ambiguous. Germline CDR1 SGHRS, CDR2 YFSETQ. The V end was cut by 2 bases, the J end by 4 bases, with 22 bases between. CDR3 length equals 17 residues. The CDR3 sequence is CASSFDSRVRPLYEQYF. The CDR3 nucleotides read TGCGCCAGCAGCTTCGACTCACGGGTTCGGCCCTTATACGAGCAGTACTTC.

This clonotype was seen many times. The chain combines TRBV10-3 with TRBJ1-3; a possible D gene is TRBD1 (5 bases). The CDR3 spans 15 residues. V was pared by 7 bases and J by 0 bases, with 13 bases between. Germline CDR1 ENHRY, CDR2 SYGVKD. The CDR3 nucleotides are TGTGCCATCAACACGGGACCGAACTCTGGAAACACCATATATTTT. Translation gives CAINTGPNSGNTIYF.

This clonotype has ten or more counts. The V and J genes are TRBV11-3 and TRBJ2-2; D not certain. Trimming took 1 base from V and 5 from J, leaving 5 bases between them. This CDR3 is 13 amino acids long. Germline lookup yields CDR1 SGHNT and CDR2 YENEEA. Here the CDR3 reads CASSLADTGELFF. The CDR3 coding sequence is TGTGCCAGCAGCTTAGCGGATACCGGGGAGCTGTTTTTT.

This clonotype was seen repeatedly, ten times or more. The V call is TRBV19, the J call TRBJ1-5, with 8 bases lining up with TRBD1. Germline-derived CDR1 and CDR2 are LNHDA and SQIVND (reference sequence). This CDR3 region has 15 residues. V was clipped by 6 bases and J by 4 bases; unmatched bases: 8. The CDR3 loop reads CASSPRTGLNQPQHF. The CDR3 nucleotides are TGTGCCAGTAGCCCTCGGACAGGGCTAAATCAGCCCCAGCATTTT.

In this sample, this clonotype turned up many times. This sequence joins TRBV7-2 and TRBJ1-2; D is ambiguous. V was trimmed by 3 bases and J by 4 bases, leaving 9 bases between them. This CDR3 region has 13 residues. Germline V CDR1 and CDR2: SGHTA, FQGNSA. As DNA, the CDR3 is TGTGCCAGCAGCTTTATGGTCGCCTATGGCTACACCTTC. Translated: CASSFMVAYGYTF. Full variable domain (outside the CDR3, taken from reference TRBV7-2 and TRBJ1-2): GAGVSQSPSNKVTEKGKDVELRCDPISGHTALYWYRQSLGQGLEFLIYFQGNSAPDKSGLPSDRFSAERTGGSVSTLTIQRTQQEDSAVYLCASSFMVAYGYTFGSGTRLTVV.

This clonotype was counted many times. V is TRBV5-1 and J is TRBJ2-5, with 7 bases lining up with TRBD2. With V trimmed by 0 bases and J by 4 bases, 3 bases remained unmatched. CDR3 length equals 14 residues. Germline-derived CDR1 and CDR2 are SGHRS and YFSETQ. The CDR3 region is CASSLEAGRETQYF. CDR3 in DNA: TGCGCCAGCAGCTTGGAAGCGGGAAGAGAGACCCAGTACTTC. Using reference TRBV5-1 and TRBJ2-5 for the parts outside the CDR3, the full variable domain is KAGVTQTPRYLIKTRGQQVTLSCSPISGHRSVSWYQQTPGQGLQFLFEYFSETQRNKGNFPGRFSGRQFSNSRSEMNVSTLELGDSALYLCASSLEAGRETQYFGPGTRLLVL.

This clonotype was seen only a few times. This chain joins TRBV6-5 and TRBJ2-7; 8 bases agree with TRBD2. V trimming: 6 bases; J trimming: 6 bases; junction bases outside the gene matches: 16. The CDR3 consists of 16 residues. Per germline, CDR1 MNHEY and CDR2 SVGAGI. The CDR3 here is CASRSLSGSLTSEQYF. The CDR3 DNA sequence: TGTGCCAGCAGGAGCTTAAGCGGGAGCCTTACTAGCGAGCAGTACTTC.

This clonotype showed up just a few times. The chain recombines TRBV7-9 with TRBJ2-7; no firm D call. V was pared by 5 bases and J by 1 base, with 12 bases between. This CDR3 region has 14 residues. Germline values: CDR1 SEHNR, CDR2 FQNEAQ (reference sequence). The CDR3, as DNA: TGTGCCAGCAGCCTAGTGGGCTCTTCCTACGAGCAGTACTTC. Protein sequence: CASSLVGSSYEQYF.

There are many counts of this clonotype. The rearrangement joins TRBV6-5 to TRBJ2-3; tentatively, D is TRBD2 (5 bases). Trimming cost V 2 bases and J 1 base, with 7 bases left between them. There are 14 residues in the CDR3. In germline, CDR1 is MNHEY, CDR2 SVGAGI. The CDR3 sequence is CASSYVLGTDTQYF. Here the CDR3 DNA reads TGTGCCAGCAGTTACGTACTAGGCACAGATACGCAGTATTTT.

The chain recombines TRBV18 with TRBJ2-3; 8 nucleotides match TRBD2. CDR1 is KGHSH, CDR2 LQKENI, per germline. J gave up 0 bases and V 3 bases, and 8 bases lay outside the gene matches. The CDR3 length is 17 residues. The DNA of the CDR3 is TGTGCCAGCTCACCCATAACACCTAGCGGGAGCACAGATACGCAGTATTTT. Encoded protein: CASSPITPSGSTDTQYF.

The V gene is TRBV6-5, the J gene TRBJ1-2; TRBD1 aligns across 11 bases. CDR1 MNHEY and CDR2 SVGAGI come from the germline V gene. Trimming removed 6 bases from V and 6 bases from J; junction bases left unmatched: 9. The CDR3 is 15 amino acids. The chain's CDR3 is CASSFTRTGGHGYTF. In DNA form, the CDR3 reads TGTGCCAGCAGCTTCACCAGGACAGGGGGCCATGGCTACACCTTC.

This clonotype has a count of ten or more. The rearrangement uses TRBV5-4 and TRBJ2-5, with TRBD1 matching 7 bases. The V gene end was trimmed by 2 bases and the J gene end by 0 bases; junction bases not matched to a gene: 7. This CDR3 region has 16 residues. CDR1 is SGHNT, CDR2 YYREEE, per germline (reference sequence). CDR3 sequence reads: CASSFRRDRYQETQYF. DNA of the CDR3: TGTGCCAGCAGCTTCCGCCGGGACAGATACCAAGAGACCCAGTACTTC.

This rearrangement joins TRBV10-3 to TRBJ1-2; TRBD1 matches at 7 bases. The V gene's germline CDR1 is ENHRY and CDR2 SYGVKD. The CDR3 totals 13 residues. Germline trimming cut 2 bases from V and 4 bases from J; bases unmatched to any gene: 1. CDR3 DNA sequence: TGTGCCATCAGTGAGGGGACAGTCTATGGCTACACCTTC. Its translation: CAISEGTVYGYTF.

Only a few counts were recorded for this clonotype. The V gene is TRBV4-1, the J gene TRBJ2-6; no clear D gene. The CDR3 is made up of 15 amino acids. Germline CDR1 and CDR2: MGHRA and YSYEKL. Trimming took 6 bases from V and 0 from J, leaving 9 bases between them. CDR3 coding DNA: TGCGCCAGCAGTCTGAGGTTCTCTGGGGCCAACGTCCTGACTTTC. Protein product: CASSLRFSGANVLTF.